The source of this TCR beta chain is a study of technical replicates of blood from a handful of donors (dated by TCRdb to about 2017). The CDR3, cysteine through phenylalanine, is 15 amino acids long. The retained sequence is limited to the CDR3, 45 bases, with the frame set at the first base. The germline V gene specifies MNHNS as CDR1 and SASEGT as CDR2. Trimming at the junction amounts to 2 bases on V and 4 bases on J, and the germline ends lie 14 bases apart. Concerning this clone itself: Its antigen is currently not known. No much larger clonotype is one base removed from it; base qualities were not supplied.

The protocol used for the library was the immunoSEQ multiplex PCR assay. In TCRdb, the immuneACCESS table is reduced to in-frame sequences with V and J assigned. These tables do not hold every clone; where another copy was compared, an unresolved V gene accounts for under half, and the others remain unexplained. A total of about 82,000 clones appear in this sample, 94% of them only once. About 0.4% of the sample comes from the top ten. This clonotype was obtained from a human donor in good health. The V and J segments used are TRBV6-1 and TRBJ2-5; tentative D gene TRBD1, with 6 bases matching. The material sequenced was T cells isolated from PBMCs. The nucleotides are TGTGCCAGCAGTGAACCCAGGGTAGGGGGAGAGACCCAGTACTTC. Its translation reads: CASSEPRVGGETQYF.